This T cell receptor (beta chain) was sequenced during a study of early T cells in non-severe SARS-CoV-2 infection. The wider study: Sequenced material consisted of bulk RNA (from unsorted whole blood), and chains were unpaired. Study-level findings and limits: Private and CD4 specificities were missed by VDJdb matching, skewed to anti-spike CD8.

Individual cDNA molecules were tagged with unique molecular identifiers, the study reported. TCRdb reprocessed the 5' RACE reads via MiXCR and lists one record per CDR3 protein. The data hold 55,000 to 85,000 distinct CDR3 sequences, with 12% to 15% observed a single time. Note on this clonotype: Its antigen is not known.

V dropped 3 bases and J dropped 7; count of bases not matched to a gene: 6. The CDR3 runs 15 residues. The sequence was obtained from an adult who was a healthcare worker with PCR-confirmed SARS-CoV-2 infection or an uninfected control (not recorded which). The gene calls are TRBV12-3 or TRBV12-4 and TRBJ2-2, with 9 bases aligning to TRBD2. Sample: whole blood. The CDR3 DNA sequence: TGTGCCAGCAGTTTGGTTAGCGGGGGTGGCGGGGAGCTGTTTTTT. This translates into CASSLVSGGGGELFF.